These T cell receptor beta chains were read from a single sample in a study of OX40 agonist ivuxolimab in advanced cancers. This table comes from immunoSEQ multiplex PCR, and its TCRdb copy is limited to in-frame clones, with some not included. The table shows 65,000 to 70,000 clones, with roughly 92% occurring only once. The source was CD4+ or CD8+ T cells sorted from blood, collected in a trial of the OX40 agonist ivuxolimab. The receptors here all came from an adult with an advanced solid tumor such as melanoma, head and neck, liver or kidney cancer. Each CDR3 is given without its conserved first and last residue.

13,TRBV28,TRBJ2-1,ASSFGGSVYNEQF
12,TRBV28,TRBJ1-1,ASRLTGGWTEAF
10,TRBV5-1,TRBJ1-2,ASSHATLGYT
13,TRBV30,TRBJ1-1,AWSGSGPGRSEAF
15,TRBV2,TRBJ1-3,ASSEALRQGSGNTIY
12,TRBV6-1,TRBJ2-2,ASNRQGNTGELF
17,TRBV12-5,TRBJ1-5,ASGLVGDWGGIADQPQH
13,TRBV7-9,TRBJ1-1,ASTYWDRTNTEAF
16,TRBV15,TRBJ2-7,ATSREAAGAVRSYEQY
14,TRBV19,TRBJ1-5,ASRKIGTSVLQPQH
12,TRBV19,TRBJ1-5,ASRGQGGNQPQH
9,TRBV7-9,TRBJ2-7,ASSFGGEQY
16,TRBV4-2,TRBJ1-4,ASSQEASEGTANEKLF
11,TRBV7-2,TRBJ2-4,ASRRGAGDIQY
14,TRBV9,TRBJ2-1,ASSLRLAGVFGEQF
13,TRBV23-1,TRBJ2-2,ASSQGGRCTGELF